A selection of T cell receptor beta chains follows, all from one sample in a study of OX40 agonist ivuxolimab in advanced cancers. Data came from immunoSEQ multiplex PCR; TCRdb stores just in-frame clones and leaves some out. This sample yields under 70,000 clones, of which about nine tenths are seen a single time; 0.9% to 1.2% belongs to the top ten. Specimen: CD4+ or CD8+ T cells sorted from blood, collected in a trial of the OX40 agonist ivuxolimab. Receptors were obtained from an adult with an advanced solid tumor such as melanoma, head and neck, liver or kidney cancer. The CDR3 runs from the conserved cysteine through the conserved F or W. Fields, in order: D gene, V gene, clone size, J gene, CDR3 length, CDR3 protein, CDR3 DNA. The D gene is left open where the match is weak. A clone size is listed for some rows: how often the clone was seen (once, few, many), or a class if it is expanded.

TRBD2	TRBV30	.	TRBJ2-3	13	CAWSGLAGDTQYF	TGTGCCTGGAGCGGACTAGCAGGAGATACGCAGTATTTT
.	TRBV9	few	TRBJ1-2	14	CASSVGKWEIGYTF	TGTGCCAGCAGCGTAGGTAAATGGGAAATCGGCTACACCTTC
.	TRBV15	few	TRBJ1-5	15	CATSREPISNQPQHF	TGTGCCACCAGCAGGGAACCGATTAGCAATCAGCCCCAGCATTTT
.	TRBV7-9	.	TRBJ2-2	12	CASSPDVGELFF	TGTGCCAGCAGCCCAGATGTCGGGGAGCTGTTTTTT
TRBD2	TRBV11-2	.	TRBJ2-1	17	CASSVGSGGGGGNEQFF	TGTGCCAGCAGCGTGGGGAGCGGGGGAGGAGGAGGGAATGAGCAGTTCTTC
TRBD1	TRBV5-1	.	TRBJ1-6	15	CASSLEGTGNSPLHF	TGCGCCAGCAGCTTGGAGGGGACAGGGAATTCACCCCTCCACTTT
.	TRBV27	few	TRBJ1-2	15	CASSPTPSGNYGYTF	TGTGCCAGCAGCCCCACCCCTTCCGGGAACTATGGCTACACCTTC
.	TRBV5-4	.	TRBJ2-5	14	CASSLNWGEETQYF	TGTGCCAGCAGCTTGAACTGGGGAGAAGAGACCCAGTACTTC
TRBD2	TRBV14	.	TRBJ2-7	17	CASSQAALAGVSYEQYF	TGTGCCAGCAGCCAAGCAGCGCTAGCGGGAGTGTCCTACGAGCAGTACTTC
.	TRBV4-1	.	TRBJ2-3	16	CASSLLPSSTPDTQYF	TGCGCCAGCAGCCTACTTCCCAGCAGTACCCCAGATACGCAGTATTTT
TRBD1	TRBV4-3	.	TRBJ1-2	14	CASSQDPRGRSYTF	TGCGCCAGCAGCCAAGATCCCAGGGGGAGGAGCTACACCTTC
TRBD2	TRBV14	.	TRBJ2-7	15	CASSQTGGRYYEQYF	TGTGCCAGCAGTCAAACAGGCGGGAGATACTACGAGCAGTACTTC
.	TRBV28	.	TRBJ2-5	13	CASSLVGVETQYF	TGTGCCAGCAGTTTAGTAGGGGTCGAGACCCAGTACTTC